A single sample is the source of the 3 T cell receptor beta chains below, sequenced in a study of human T cells and chemical hapten exposure (dated by TCRdb to about 2021). The library was obtained by RACE. The sequencing machine was a NextSeq 500. TCRdb reran the public reads through fastp at Q25 and MiXCR, keeping productive beta chains. Entries are consolidated by CDR3 protein sequence, retaining the most common genes and DNA. Within this sample are some 200,000 distinct CDR3 sequences, with approximately 31% of them counted one time only. The ten largest clonotypes hold 2.5% to 3.5% of the sample. This specimen's time point label, interpreted: pre-sensitization, week 0. The intended sense of this specimen's treatment or condition label: therapeutic diphenylcyclopropenone sensitization with weekly scalp DPC. Specimen: whole blood, collected in connection with sensitization to the hapten diphenylcyclopropenone (DPC). All receptors come from a woman aged 25 to 39 with alopecia areata. Some clones in this sample may be carry-over from other donors' samples.

This rearrangement joins TRBV20-1 to TRBJ1-2; the D is unclear. Germline loops: CDR1 DFQATT, CDR2 SNEGSKA (reference sequence). With 7 bases removed from V and 8 bases from J, the gap between germline ends came to 17 bases. This CDR3 comprises 12 residues. CDR3 nucleotides: TGCAGTGTCAACACCAGAGAAACGGGCTACACCTTC. It translates to CSVNTRETGYTF.

The chain employs TRBV7-6 and TRBJ2-7; the D gene could be TRBD1 or TRBD2 (5 bases each). Looked up from germline, CDR1 is SGHVS and CDR2 is FNYEAQ. The CDR3 has 17 residues. The V end lost 2 bases, the J end lost 0 bases, and 17 bases lay between the germline ends. In DNA form, the CDR3 reads TGTGCCAGCAGCTTATCCGTATCCGCAGGGAGCTCCTACGAGCAGTACTTC. It translates to CASSLSVSAGSSYEQYF.

The rearrangement links TRBV28 to TRBJ2-7; 11 bases are a match to TRBD2. This CDR3 has 14 amino acids. Trimming at V came to 2 bases and at J to 12 bases, leaving 9 bases not matched to a gene. Germline CDR1 is MDHEN and CDR2 is SYDVKM. CDR3 loop: CASSLRLAGPAPYF. The CDR3 nucleotides read TGTGCCAGCAGTTTACGACTAGCGGGGCCTGCGCCGTACTTC.